The entry below describes one TCR beta chain. The target antigen is unknown. The source of the sample is a study of PD-1 blockade in classical Hodgkin lymphoma. Per the germline V gene, CDR1 is MGHRA and CDR2 is YSYEKL. V was trimmed by 1 base and J by 4 bases, leaving 7 bases between them. There are 13 residues in the CDR3. Regarding time point: cycle 4 day 1 (C4D1), after more than five weeks of nivolumab. Exposure to brentuximab vedotin varied, and each patient had relapsed following autologous stem cell transplantation. Complete response, partial response or progressive disease made up the best responses. Method: immunoSEQ multiplex PCR; TCRdb's copy keeps in-frame clones and lacks some. The sample records nearly 20,000 clones, around 80% being singletons. Regarding the study as a whole: CD8+ TCR diversity did not rise significantly by C4D1, unlike CD4+. It was reported that newly diagnosed patients had less baseline TCR diversity than healthy donors.

The input for sequencing was peripheral blood mononuclear cells (PBMCs), taken before the fourth cycle of nivolumab. The J gene is TRBJ1-2, the V gene TRBV4-1; D not resolved. This clonotype originated in a human donor with classical Hodgkin lymphoma. The CDR3 region has the DNA TGCGCCAGCAGCCAAGGGGCGGCCTATGGCTACACCTTC. It codes for CASSQGAAYGYTF.